The entry that follows covers one T cell receptor (beta chain) sequence. Its antigen target is currently unknown. Nothing much larger sits one base from this clone, and base qualities are not available. Libraries came from the immunoSEQ multiplex PCR assay. The multiplex PCR relied on a mix of 60 forward primers for TCR Vbeta segments and 13 reverse primers for TCR Jbeta segments. A multiplex PCR assay on genomic DNA amplified the CDR3 region of rearranged TCR beta genes. The Illumina HiSeq System was used to sequence the amplified TCR beta libraries as 87-base-pair reads. As for the authors' bioinformatics: A later analysis tallied roughly 76 million unique TCR beta chains across the approximately 670 repertoires, and approximately 12 million of those chains were shared by two or more donors. Raw reads were error-corrected and collapsed into unique sequences with a nearest-neighbor algorithm that merged closely related sequences to remove PCR and sequencing errors. Alignment of CDR3 sequences to IMGT reference sequences was used to assign V, D and J gene segments. Each retained sequence needed at least a six-nucleotide match to both a V gene segment and a J gene segment. A rearrangement was called productive if the CDR3 had no stop codons and remained in frame with V and J, and every other rearrangement was called non-productive. CDR3 was defined according to IMGT convention as the region running from the second conserved V-encoded cysteine to the conserved J-encoded phenylalanine. The earlier analysis of 500 to 650 of the donors excluded any sequence lacking an unambiguous match to a single V gene segment. In an earlier analysis of some 590 of the donors, a V segment was called functional when productive rearrangements were above 56.7%, and segregating when the standard deviation between donors exceeded 5%. A statistical classification framework was built to diagnose cytomegalovirus status from the catalog of TCR beta chain sequences. In a later analysis, TCR nucleotide sequences were compared against IMGT/GENE-DB human TR gene sequences so that V and J genes could be assigned. Using the TCRdist pipeline, a later analysis assigned CDR3 sequences along with most-parsimonious VDJ recombination scenarios. In a later analysis, each TCR beta chain was defined by its CDR3 amino acid sequence together with its V-gene family, and reads lacking a unique V-gene family were excluded. As a way to deal with suspected cross-contamination and a sequencing artifact, a later analysis dropped 450 to 600 nucleotide sequences that were highly shared and had low generation probability. In a later analysis, a clonal expansion index for each public chain was calculated from normalized within-repertoire ranks of inferred template counts. In a later analysis, generation probabilities were computed with a VDJ recombination model fitted to out-of-frame rearrangements, and the resulting probabilities were checked against IGoR. In a later analysis, hypergeometric tests were used to score TCR-TCR, TCR-HLA and TCR-CMV co-occurrence, with a repertoire-size bias correction applied to TCR pairs. To estimate false discovery rates, a later analysis permuted the HLA or CMV assignments 20 times. A later analysis grouped co-occurring TCRs with DBSCAN, adding TCRdist sequence similarity when clustering within HLA-allele-positive subsets. Repertoires with fewer than 30,000 or more than 120,000 public chains were left out of co-occurrence clustering, as were a few repertoires with anomalous nucleotide sharing. The table comes from immuneACCESS by way of TCRdb, which keeps in-frame sequences with V and J called. Part of the clones is missing from these tables; in studies checked, under half for an unresolved V gene and the rest for unknown reasons. D and trimming were read from the DNA, whereas the V and J calls and clone size are those reported in that table. The table for this sample lists 160,000 or so clones; approximately 78% of them were counted only once. Together, the top ten hold around 3.1% of the sample.

In the germline V gene (reference sequence), CDR1 corresponds to WNHNN and CDR2 to SYGVQD. From the cysteine up to the phenylalanine, the CDR3 has a length of 15 residues. Only the CDR3 region is kept as DNA, spanning 45 bases read in frame from base 1. Trimming takes 2 bases off V and 3 bases off J; junction bases not matched to a gene: 4. The data derive from a study of cytomegalovirus exposure and HLA in healthy donors (dated by TCRdb to about 2017). About the full investigation: An earlier analysis of roughly 500 of the donors reported roughly 270 Gb of sequence data and approximately 110 million unique TCR beta sequences from around 200 million T cells. An early release covering some 640 HLA-typed donors comprised approximately 300 gigabases of sequencing data and 85 million to 100 million unique TCR sequences. Of the roughly 400 genotyped donors, approximately 80% were placed in the genetic ancestry cluster associated with self-reported Caucasian donors. The study aimed to test whether cataloging public T cell receptors could reveal signatures of past pathogen exposure. The study used immunosequencing to profile the T cell repertoires of several hundred subjects and linked those repertoires to cytomegalovirus serostatus. A separate validation cohort of 100 to 150 different subjects was used in addition to the roughly 700-subject first cohort. To predict cytomegalovirus infection status, the study brought together high-throughput TCR immunosequencing, statistical association of individual TCRs with disease status, and machine learning. A later analysis re-examined previously published TCR beta repertoires from several hundred donors and added high-resolution HLA genotyping to investigate patterns of TCR occurrence. In the later analysis, no new phenotypic data were used to find candidate immune exposures; instead, reliance was placed on TCR beta sequences and their occurrence across donors. To decide whether each TCR beta V gene segment behaved as functional or pseudogenic, an earlier analysis of some 600 of the donors relied on high-throughput TCR beta sequencing. Donor age, sex, ethnicity and CMV serostatus were compiled alongside the repertoire data. Genome-wide SNP genotypes for about 65% of the roughly 670 donors were used in a later genetic analysis, which treated that subset as a discovery cohort. All discovery cohort repertoires had been generated using a single sequencing platform. HLA typing included class I and class II loci at four-digit resolution. Typing coverage differed by locus: A, B, C, DRB1 and DQB1 were typed in about 629-640 donors, DQA1 in approximately 520, DPA1 in roughly 590, and DPB1 in 400 to 480. Several DR-DQ haplotypes were handled as single units for association and clustering because linkage in the cohort was strong. Among 398 genotyped donors of the cohort, an average of approximately 240,000 unique TCR beta nucleotide sequences were sequenced per donor, roughly 20% of them non-productive. The paper as a whole reports these results and caveats: The authors suggested that the approach could potentially be generalized to other disease states and immunological phenotypes. The presence/absence analyses assumed that sequencing depth was roughly uniform across donors, and that assumption may not be true. In a later analysis, some 17,000 TCR beta sequences were associated with specific HLA alleles at a false discovery rate of 0.05. A later analysis found that most CMV-associated TCR beta chains appeared HLA-restricted, with HLA associations seemingly driven largely by CMV exposure. Linkage disequilibrium might explain the correlated functional status among segregating V segments, but an unknown experimental factor could not be ruled out. Compared with equally common non-associated chains, HLA-associated TCR beta chains in a later analysis were more clonally expanded and had lower generation probabilities. Assigning TCR associations to individual alleles was difficult when HLA alleles, especially DR and DQ, strongly co-occurred. In an earlier analysis of some 500 of the donors, most TCR beta V segments appeared in productive rearrangements about 87% or about 30% of the time, broadly matching IMGT annotations. In a later genetic analysis, a missense DCLRE1C variant was associated with V-gene and J-gene trimming of TCR beta chains, and the association was replicated in an independent cohort. A further reported finding was that TCR beta sequences accurately predicted the HLA-A and HLA-B alleles for most subjects in the first cohort. A total of roughly 160 TCR beta chains were listed by the study as associated with cytomegalovirus. Most TCR sequences were seen in very few donors, while some public TCRs were found in many individuals. The classifier was reported to diagnose cytomegalovirus status with high specificity and sensitivity in both the original cohort and the validation cohort. Because counts were too low, 15 to 20 rarely observed V segments, including chromosome 9 orphons, were excluded from the earlier analysis of 500 to 700 of the donors. According to a later analysis, TCR association rates differed among HLA loci, with DRB1 alleles showing the most associated TCRs and HLA-C alleles showing the fewest. In this cohort, only TCR beta chains were sequenced, and detectable features were limited by the absence of alpha or paired-chain data. In vitro tests confirmed that a few of the cytomegalovirus-associated TCR beta chains recognize cytomegalovirus antigens. Because HLA typing was missing for some donors at each locus, association tests included only the typed subset. Immune exposure information for the cohort was limited to CMV serostatus. Compared with the 666-donor mean, donors in an Asian-associated ancestry cluster had fewer N-insertions in productive TCRs, according to a later genetic analysis. Several of the top co-occurrence clusters appeared to be linked to parvovirus B19, influenza, CMV and Epstein-Barr virus, according to a later analysis. A group of highly shared sequence variants was considered likely to be a technical artifact of the sequencing pipeline. Some IMGT-functional V segments, including TRBV6-2 and TRBV6-3, could not be distinguished by the 87-base-pair reads and were therefore excluded.

In total, roughly 670 healthy bone marrow donors made up the cohort. Cohort members were all nominally healthy when sampled, although unrecorded immune exposures were likely present. The donor tested CMV seronegative, placing the donor among the approximately 360 seronegative members of the cohort. A peripheral blood sample was provided by each donor, and peripheral blood mononuclear cells were used for TCR beta sequencing. Genomic DNA was extracted from the blood cell samples with the Qiagen DNeasy Blood Extraction Kit. The rearranged segments are TRBV10-1 and TRBJ2-1; a stretch of 7 junction bases matches TRBD2. This TCR was sampled from a woman between 35 and 50 years old in good health and CMV-seronegative. Sequenced material: PBMCs. The DNA reads as follows: TGCGCCAGCAGTGAGGGCGGGGGAGGCTACAATGAGCAGTTCTTC. Its protein product is CASSEGGGGYNEQFF.